This T cell receptor (beta chain) was captured in a study of CD8 T cells in ankylosing spondylitis (dated by TCRdb to about 2017). About the study as a whole: T cell receptor beta repertoires were profiled in healthy donors and ankylosing spondylitis patients so that disease-linked TCR variants could be found. Peripheral blood was sampled, and synovial fluid was also collected from ankylosing spondylitis patients. The full study cohort was made up of about 24 ankylosing spondylitis patients and around 100 healthy donors. The full study reports these points: A CD8+ phenotype was shown by the disease-linked clones, which were found at relatively low frequencies in peripheral blood. Some TCR beta motif variants had previously been reported in synovial fluid and blood of reactive arthritis patients, which suggested common disease-initiation mechanisms. A TCR beta motif made up of eight highly homologous amino acid variants appeared to be characteristic of blood from ankylosing spondylitis patients. Significant enrichment of the disease-linked clones was reported in matched synovial fluid samples from ankylosing spondylitis patients.

Sequencing took place on an Illumina HiSeq 2500. Quantitative 5'-RACE with molecular barcodes was the method used to prepare the TCR beta libraries. From the authors' description of their analysis: Disease-linked TCR variants were identified with a new computational method built on a probabilistic model of VDJ rearrangement. The public sequencing data were trimmed at Q25 with fastp and processed into clonotypes with MiXCR by TCRdb, which kept only in-frame beta chains. For every CDR3 protein sequence, its rows merge into one entry that carries the most common genes and DNA. In this record, the V and J calls reflect TCRdb's handling and not the investigators' own analysis. Within this sample are about 100,000 distinct CDR3 sequences, with nearly 25% of them counted one time only. Clones ranked in the top ten supply 10% to 15% of the sample. This clonotype was counted only a few times. Its antigen remains unidentified. No clone much larger than this one lies a single base away; base qualities are absent.

For each ankylosing spondylitis patient, the synovial fluid sample was matched to a blood sample from that same patient. The sequence was collected from a male donor with ankylosing spondylitis. Input material: synovial fluid, either unsorted or a sorted T cell fraction (not recorded which).

Here the CDR3 is given as CASTEGNTEAFF. In nucleotides, the sequence is TGTGCCAGCACCGAGGGAAACACTGAAGCTTTCTTT. Rearrangement joined TRBV12-3 or TRBV12-4 to TRBJ1-1; too little of a D gene remains to name it. The V end loses 7 bases and the J end loses 2 bases, and a stretch of 8 bases separates them. The CDR3 starts with the cysteine, ends with the phenylalanine, and has 12 residues. CDR3 DNA is the only sequence kept; it has 36 bases, read in frame from the first base.